The 20 T cell receptor beta chains in this list originate from one sample, sequenced in a study of blood T cells in healthy people across ages (dated by TCRdb to about 2015). The library was generated by 5' RACE. TCRdb records Illumina HiSeq 2500 as the sequencer. The second PCR ran for about 7 to 11 cycles and used a J-beta primer mix along with a sample-barcoded 5' primer. In TCRdb, the public reads were trimmed at Q25 with fastp and aligned with MiXCR, with productive beta chains retained. Entries are consolidated by CDR3 protein sequence, retaining the most common genes and DNA. A total of 700,000 or so distinct CDR3 sequences appear in this sample, about 20% of them only once. Around 22% of the sample is taken by the ten largest. Sample: blood. The origin of the receptors is a man between 65 and 85 years old in good health.

This clonotype was observed a few times. The conserved phenylalanine or tryptophan normally closing the CDR3 is absent here, so this likely arose from a read error. J is TRBJ2-5 and V is TRBV7-9; maybe TRBD2 (6 bases). V gave up 3 bases and J gave up 11 bases, with 16 bases separating them. The CDR3 covers 13 residues. CDR1 is SEHNR and CDR2 is FQNEAQ in the germline V gene (reference sequence). The CDR3 sequence is CASSLGSSDEQYV. CDR3 DNA sequence: TGTGCCAGCAGCTTGGGGTCTAGCGATGAGCAGTACGTC.

V usage is TRBV19 and J usage is TRBJ1-2; D perhaps matches TRBD1 (6 bases). Per germline, CDR1 LNHDA and CDR2 SQIVND (reference sequence). The CDR3 contains 16 residues. Trimming left V 4 bases short and J 1 base short, with 16 bases between. The DNA of the CDR3 is TGTGCCAGTAGTAACCCCTTGCAAGGGGGTAACTATGGCTACACCTTC. This gives the protein CASSNPLQGGNYGYTF. The complete variable domain, with remaining parts taken from reference TRBV19 and TRBJ1-2, reads DGGITQSPKYLFRKEGQNVTLSCEQNLNHDAMYWYRQDPGQGLRLIYYSQIVNDFQKGDIAEGYSVSREKKESFPLTVTSAQKNPTAFYLCASSNPLQGGNYGYTFGSGTRLTVV.

V and J are TRBV30 and TRBJ2-5; possibly TRBD2 for D (6 bases). Germline V CDR1 and CDR2: GTSNPN, SVGIG (reference sequence). Trimming left V 4 bases short and J 5 bases short, with 14 bases between. The CDR3 extends over 13 amino acids. The CDR3 DNA reads as TGTGCCTGGACAGGAGGGGCTTCGGAGACCCAGTACTTC. It codes for CAWTGGASETQYF.

This clonotype was picked up a small number of times. An end of the junction does not agree with germline; a read error may underlie this. CDR3 in amino acids: CASRQGVSFSRDTPDTGELFF. The CDR3 coding sequence is TGTGCCAGCAGACAAGGTGTAAGTTTTTCCCGGGACACCCCAGACACCGGGGAGCTGTTTTTT. This rearrangement joins TRBV3-1 to TRBJ2-2; TRBD1 is a possible D gene (6 bases). This CDR3 has 21 amino acids. In germline, CDR1 is LGHDT, CDR2 YNNKEL (reference sequence).

This clonotype was counted between two and nine times. This rearrangement joins TRBV12-3 or TRBV12-4 to TRBJ1-5, with D perhaps matching TRBD1 (6 bases). V was cut by 2 bases and J by 1 base, with 24 bases left in between. This CDR3 spans 20 amino acids. DNA for the CDR3: TGTGCCAGCAGTTTAACCCCGGCCCTACAGGGAAAGAGGAGCAATCAGCCCCAGCATTTT. Residues: CASSLTPALQGKRSNQPQHF.

This clonotype was recorded once. The V gene is TRBV6-5, the J gene TRBJ2-5, with 9 bases lining up with TRBD1. The DNA end lines up better with TRBJ2-1; the J call may be wrong. Germline CDR1 MNHEY, CDR2 SVGAGI. This CDR3 has 15 amino acids. CDR3 protein: CASRLRDREVGEQFF. In nucleotides, the CDR3 is TGTGCCAGCAGACTCCGGGACAGGGAGGTTGGTGAGCAGTTCTTC.

The V and J genes are TRBV29-1 and TRBJ1-2; D gene unclear. Trimming stripped 1 base from V and 8 bases from J, with 8 bases between. The CDR3 length is 11 residues. CDR1 and CDR2 from the germline V gene are SQVTM and ANQGSEA. The CDR3, as DNA: TGCAGCGTTGAAGTCAGGTTCGGCTACACCTTC. This sequence encodes CSVEVRFGYTF.

This clonotype has only a few counts. The chain recombines TRBV12-3 or TRBV12-4 with TRBJ2-7; D uncertain. This CDR3 has 15 residues. Trimming shortened V by 3 bases and J by 3 bases, and 15 bases separated the two germline ends. CDR3 coding DNA: TGTGCCAGCAGTTTGGAGACGAGACACCTCTACGAGCAGTACGTC. It is translated as CASSLETRHLYEQYV.

This clonotype came up a few times. This chain links TRBV5-1 with TRBJ2-1; a possible D gene is TRBD2 (5 bases). The germline V and J ends were trimmed by 0 bases and 8 bases, with 12 bases remaining between them. Germline V gives CDR1 SGHRS, CDR2 YFSETQ. The CDR3 totals 14 residues. CDR3 sequence reads: CASSLATPGDEQFF. CDR3 bases: TGCGCCAGCAGCTTGGCTACCCCCGGGGATGAGCAGTTCTTC.

The V call is TRBV25-1, the J call TRBJ1-1; D is unclear. V lost 0 bases to trimming and J lost 10 bases, with 9 bases between them. The CDR3 length is 12 residues. Germline CDR1 reads MGHDK; CDR2 reads SYGVNS. The CDR3, as DNA: TGTGCCAGCAGTGAATATGAACGGGGAGCTTTCTTT. The encoded protein is CASSEYERGAFF.

The CDR3 reads CSYDRSSYNEQFF. The DNA of the CDR3 is TGCAGCTATGACAGAAGCTCCTACAATGAGCAGTTCTTC. This rearrangement joins TRBV29-1 to TRBJ2-1; possibly TRBD1 for D (5 bases). CDR1 is SQVTM, CDR2 ANQGSEA, per germline. Trimming left V 8 bases short and J 0 bases short, with 11 bases between. CDR3 length: 13 residues.

V and J are TRBV5-1 and TRBJ2-5; D possibly corresponds to TRBD1 (6 bases). The V gene's germline CDR1 is SGHRS and CDR2 YFSETQ. The ends were cut back, 4 bases at V and 0 bases at J, with 16 bases in the middle. This CDR3 comprises 16 residues. CDR3 in amino acids: CASSPGTLRYQETQYF. DNA for the CDR3: TGCGCCAGCAGCCCGGGGACACTAAGGTACCAAGAGACCCAGTACTTC.

The V call is TRBV5-1, the J call TRBJ2-1, with 7 positions matching TRBD2. Germline V CDR1 and CDR2: SGHRS, YFSETQ. The length of the CDR3 is 12 residues. V gave up 5 bases and J gave up 10 bases; unmatched junction bases: 6. The CDR3, as DNA: TGCGCCAGCAGATTAGCGGGCAACGAGCAGTTCTTC. It codes for CASRLAGNEQFF. Full variable domain (remainder filled in from reference TRBV5-1 and TRBJ2-1): KAGVTQTPRYLIKTRGQQVTLSCSPISGHRSVSWYQQTPGQGLQFLFEYFSETQRNKGNFPGRFSGRQFSNSRSEMNVSTLELGDSALYLCASRLAGNEQFFGPGTRLTVL.

This clonotype was seen a handful of times. The CDR3 reads CASSQGGGLQETQYF. The CDR3 bases are TGCGCCAGCAGCCAGGGAGGGGGTCTCCAAGAGACCCAGTACTTC. The gene calls are TRBV4-1 and TRBJ2-5; weak D call: TRBD2 (7 bases). Per the germline V gene, CDR1 is MGHRA and CDR2 is YSYEKL. V lost 3 bases and J lost 1, with 12 bases in between. This CDR3 is 15 amino acids long.

The gene calls are TRBV20-1 and TRBJ2-5, with TRBD2 matching 9 bases. This CDR3 spans 15 amino acids. Per the germline V gene, CDR1 is DFQATT and CDR2 is SNEGSKA (reference sequence). Trimming removed 1 base from V and 2 bases from J; junction bases left unmatched: 5. The CDR3 bases are TGCAGTGCTAGAGCACTAGCGGGCTGGCAAGAGACCCAGTACTTC. It translates to CSARALAGWQETQYF.

This clonotype appeared a few times. The chain links TRBV12-3 or TRBV12-4 to TRBJ2-7; the match to TRBD1 covers 9 bases. V lost 6 bases and J lost 3; bases outside the gene matches: 9. This CDR3 has 15 residues. Written as DNA, the CDR3 is TGTGCCAGCAGCTACCTTGACAGGGGGGTCTACGAGCAGTACTTC. Protein: CASSYLDRGVYEQYF.

The chain recombines TRBV25-1 with TRBJ2-1; D is possibly TRBD2 (6 bases). This CDR3 region has 13 residues. The germline V gene has CDR1 MGHDK and CDR2 SYGVNS. V was shortened by 2 bases and J by 14 bases, with 16 bases between the two germline ends. The CDR3 DNA is TGTGCCAGCAGTGAACACCGGGACTCCGATGAGTTCTTC. Protein: CASSEHRDSDEFF. Based on the CDR3 plus reference TRBV25-1 and TRBJ2-1, the full variable domain is EADIYQTPRYLVIGTGKKITLECSQTMGHDKMYWYQQDPGMELHLIHYSYGVNSTEKGDLSSESTVSRIRTEHFPLTLESARPSHTSQYLCASSEHRDSDEFFGPGTRLTVL.

This clonotype has just a few counts. The chain recombines TRBV11-2 with TRBJ2-3; D gene uncertain. The V and J ends lost 1 base and 2 bases respectively, with 7 bases between them. The CDR3 sequence is 14 residues long. Germline CDR1 and CDR2: SGHAT and FQNNGV. This CDR3 reads CASSLGWPTDTQYF. The CDR3 bases are TGTGCCAGCAGCTTAGGGTGGCCCACAGATACGCAGTATTTT.

This chain connects TRBV12-3 or TRBV12-4 to TRBJ1-4, with a tentative D call TRBD1 (6 bases). V was pared by 5 bases and J by 1 base, with 11 bases between. CDR3 length: 15 amino acids. The CDR3 region is CASSPPTGTNEKLFF. CDR3 nucleotides: TGTGCCAGCAGTCCCCCGACAGGAACTAATGAAAAACTGTTTTTT.

The chain recombines TRBV5-1 with TRBJ2-3, with 13 bases matching TRBD2. V was clipped by 4 bases and J by 6 bases; unmatched bases: 8. CDR1 is SGHRS, CDR2 YFSETQ, per germline. There are 16 residues in the CDR3. DNA for the CDR3: TGCGCCAGCAGCCAGGGACTAGCGGGGTCCGGGGATACGCAGTATTTT. Its translation is CASSQGLAGSGDTQYF.